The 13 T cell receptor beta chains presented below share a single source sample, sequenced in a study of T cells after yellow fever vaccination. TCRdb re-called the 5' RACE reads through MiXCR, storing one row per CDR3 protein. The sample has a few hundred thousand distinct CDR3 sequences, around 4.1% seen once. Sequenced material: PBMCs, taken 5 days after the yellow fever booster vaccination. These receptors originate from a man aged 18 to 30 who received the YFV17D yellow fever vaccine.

The CDR3 sequence: CSARRASGANVLTF. CDR3 sequence (DNA): TGCAGTGCTAGACGGGCTTCCGGGGCCAACGTCCTGACTTTC. The chain recombines TRBV20-1 with TRBJ2-6; D gene unclear. The CDR3 contains 14 residues. Trimming shortened V by 2 bases and J by 4 bases, and 9 bases separated the two germline ends. CDR1 and CDR2 (germline): DFQATT, SNEGSKA (reference sequence).

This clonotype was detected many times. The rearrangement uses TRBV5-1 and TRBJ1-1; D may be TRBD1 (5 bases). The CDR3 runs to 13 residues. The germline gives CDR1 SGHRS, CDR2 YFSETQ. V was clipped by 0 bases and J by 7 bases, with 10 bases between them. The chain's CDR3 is CASSLGRDSEAFF. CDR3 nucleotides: TGCGCCAGCAGCTTGGGGCGTGACAGTGAAGCTTTCTTT.

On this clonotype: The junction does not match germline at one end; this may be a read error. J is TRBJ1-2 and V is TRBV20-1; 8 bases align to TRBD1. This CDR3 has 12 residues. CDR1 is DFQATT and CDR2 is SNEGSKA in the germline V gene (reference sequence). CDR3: CSAPTFQDRVNF. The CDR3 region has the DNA TGCAGTGCTCCCACCTTCCAGGACAGGGTTAACTTC.

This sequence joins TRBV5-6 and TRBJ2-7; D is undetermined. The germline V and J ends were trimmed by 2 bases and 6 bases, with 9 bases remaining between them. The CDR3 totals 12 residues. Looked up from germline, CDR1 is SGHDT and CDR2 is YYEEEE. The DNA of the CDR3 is TGTGCCAGCAGCTTTAGTTCTGCCGAGCAGTACTTC. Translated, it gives CASSFSSAEQYF. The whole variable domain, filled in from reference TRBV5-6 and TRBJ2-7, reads DAGVTQSPTHLIKTRGQQVTLRCSPKSGHDTVSWYQQALGQGPQFIFQYYEEEERQRGNFPDRFSGHQFPNYSSELNVNALLLGDSALYLCASSFSSAEQYFGPGTRLTVT.

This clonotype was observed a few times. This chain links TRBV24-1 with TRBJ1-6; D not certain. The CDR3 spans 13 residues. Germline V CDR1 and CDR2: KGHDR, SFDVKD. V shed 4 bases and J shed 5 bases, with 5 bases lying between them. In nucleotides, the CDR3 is TGTGCCACCAGTGACACCCATAATTCACCCCTCCACTTT. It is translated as CATSDTHNSPLHF.

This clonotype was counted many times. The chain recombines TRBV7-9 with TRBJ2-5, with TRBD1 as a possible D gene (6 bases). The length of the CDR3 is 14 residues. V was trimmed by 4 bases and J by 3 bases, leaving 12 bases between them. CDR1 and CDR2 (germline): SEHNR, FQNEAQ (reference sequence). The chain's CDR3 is CASSSLGQKETQYF. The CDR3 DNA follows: TGTGCCAGCAGCTCCCTCGGACAGAAAGAGACCCAGTACTTC.

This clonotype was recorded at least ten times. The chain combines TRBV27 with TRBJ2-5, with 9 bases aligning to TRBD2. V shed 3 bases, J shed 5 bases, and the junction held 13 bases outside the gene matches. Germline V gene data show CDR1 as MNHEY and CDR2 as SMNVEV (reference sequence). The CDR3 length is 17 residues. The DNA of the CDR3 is TGTGCCAGCAGTTTCTTCTTCCCTAGCGGGGTGAATGAGACCCAGTACTTC. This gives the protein CASSFFFPSGVNETQYF.

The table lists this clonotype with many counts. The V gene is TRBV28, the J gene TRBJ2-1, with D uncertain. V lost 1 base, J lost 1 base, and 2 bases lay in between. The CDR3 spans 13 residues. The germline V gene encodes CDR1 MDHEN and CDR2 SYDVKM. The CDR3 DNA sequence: TGTGCCAGCAGTTTATCATCCTACAATGAGCAGTTCTTC. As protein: CASSLSSYNEQFF.

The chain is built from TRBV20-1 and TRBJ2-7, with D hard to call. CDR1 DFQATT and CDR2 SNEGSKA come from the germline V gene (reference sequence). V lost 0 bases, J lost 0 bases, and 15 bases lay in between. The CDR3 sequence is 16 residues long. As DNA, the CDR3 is TGCAGTGCTAGAGATCTCCCTTCTCGGAACTCCTACGAGCAGTACTTC. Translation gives CSARDLPSRNSYEQYF.

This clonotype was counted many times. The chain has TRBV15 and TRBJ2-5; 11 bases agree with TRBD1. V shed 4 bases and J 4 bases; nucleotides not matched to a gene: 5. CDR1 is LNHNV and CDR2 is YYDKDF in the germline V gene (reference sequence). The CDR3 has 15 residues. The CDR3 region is CATSKRTGGAETQYF. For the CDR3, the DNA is TGTGCCACCAGCAAGAGGACAGGGGGCGCAGAGACCCAGTACTTC.

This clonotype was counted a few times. DNA for the CDR3: TGTGCCTGGAGTGTAGCGGGGGGCCGGGGAGAGACCCAGTACTTC. Its protein is CAWSVAGGRGETQYF. This chain uses TRBV30 with TRBJ2-5; 9 bases align to TRBD2. J lost 4 bases, V lost 0 bases, and 6 bases had no gene match. The CDR3 length is 15 residues. CDR1 is GTSNPN, CDR2 SVGIG, per germline (reference sequence). The variable domain in full, completed from reference TRBV30 and TRBJ2-5, reads SQTIHQWPATLVQPVGSPLSLECTVEGTSNPNLYWYRQAAGRGLQLLFYSVGIGQISSEVPQNLSASRPQDRQFILSSKKLLLSDSGFYLCAWSVAGGRGETQYFGPGTRLLVL.

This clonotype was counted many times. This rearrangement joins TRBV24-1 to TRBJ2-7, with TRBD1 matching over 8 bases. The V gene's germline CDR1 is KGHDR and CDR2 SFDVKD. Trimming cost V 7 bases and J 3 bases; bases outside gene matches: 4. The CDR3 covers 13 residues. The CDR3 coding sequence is TGTGCCACCAGCCTCGGACAGGGCTACGAGCAGTACTTC. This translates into CATSLGQGYEQYF.

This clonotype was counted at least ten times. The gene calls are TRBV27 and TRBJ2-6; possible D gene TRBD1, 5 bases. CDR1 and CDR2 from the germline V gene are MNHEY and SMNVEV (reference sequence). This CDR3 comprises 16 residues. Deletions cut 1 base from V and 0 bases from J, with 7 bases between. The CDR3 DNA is TGTGCCAGCAGTTTATGGGGCAGCTCTGGGGCCAACGTCCTGACTTTC. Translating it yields CASSLWGSSGANVLTF.